Below are 10 T cell receptor beta chains sequenced from a single sample in a study of cytomegalovirus exposure and HLA in healthy donors (dated by TCRdb to about 2017). The library was generated by the immunoSEQ multiplex PCR assay. A mixture of 60 forward primers for TCR Vbeta segments and 13 reverse primers for TCR Jbeta segments was used in the multiplex PCR. TCRdb took this table from immuneACCESS and kept in-frame rearrangements with V and J called. Such tables lack part of the clones; where checked against another copy, unresolved V genes explain under half of the gap, and the rest is unexplained. For this sample the table gives nearly 200,000 clones, of which 65% to 85% were detected only once. The top ten constitute roughly 0.097% of the sample. Sequencing was done on a sample of PBMCs. The receptors were gathered from a boy aged 2-15 years in good health and CMV-seronegative.

This chain joins TRBV2 and TRBJ2-7; D perhaps matches TRBD1 (6 bases). Germline V lookup: CDR1 SNHLY, CDR2 FYNNEI. Trimming shortened V by 8 bases and J by 5 bases, and 10 bases separated the two germline ends. The CDR3 runs to 11 residues. This CDR3 is CASHTGNEQYF. The CDR3 nucleotides read TGTGCCAGCCATACAGGGAACGAGCAGTACTTC.

This chain joins TRBV13 and TRBJ2-7; 8 bases are a match to TRBD2. Germline CDR1 and CDR2: PRHDT and FYEKMQ (reference sequence). The V segment lost 5 bases and the J segment 3 bases; nucleotides outside the gene matches: 12. The CDR3 runs to 16 residues. CDR3 residues: CASSHRGRGAIYEQYF. The CDR3 nucleotides read TGTGCCAGCAGCCATCGGGGGCGGGGGGCCATCTACGAGCAGTACTTC.

This clone was detected only a few times. The V gene is TRBV2, the J gene TRBJ2-3; 7 bases match TRBD1. CDR3 length: 16 amino acids. The germline V gene has CDR1 SNHLY and CDR2 FYNNEI. The J segment lost 4 bases and the V segment lost 7 bases, leaving 14 bases of the junction unmatched. The CDR3 here is CASTIVTGYGSDTQYF. The CDR3 DNA reads as TGTGCCAGCACAATTGTGACAGGGTATGGCTCAGATACGCAGTATTTT.

The chain combines TRBV7-9 with TRBJ1-2; 8 bases are shared with TRBD1. The CDR3 is made up of 15 amino acids. From germline, CDR1 is SEHNR and CDR2 FQNEAQ (reference sequence). V gave up 4 bases and J gave up 1 base; unmatched junction bases: 5. CDR3 sequence (DNA): TGTGCCAGCAGCTGGGGGACAGGTTTTAACTATGGCTACACCTTC. Its translation is CASSWGTGFNYGYTF.

The chain has TRBV27 and TRBJ1-4, with 7 bases that match TRBD1. CDR1 and CDR2 (germline): MNHEY, SMNVEV (reference sequence). The CDR3 consists of 12 residues. Trimming took 4 bases from V and 8 from J; bases not matched to a gene: 1. The CDR3 loop is CASSSGGEKLFF. The CDR3 nucleotides read TGTGCCAGCAGTTCAGGGGGGGAAAAACTGTTTTTT.

CDR3 DNA sequence: TGCGCCAGCAGACAGGGTATAGGAGAGACCCAGTACTTC. Translation: CASRQGIGETQYF. This chain links TRBV5-1 with TRBJ2-5, with a possible D match to TRBD1 (6 bases). The CDR3 spans 13 residues. The ends were cut back, 5 bases at V and 4 bases at J, with 12 bases in the middle. Germline loops: CDR1 SGHRS, CDR2 YFSETQ.

The genes are TRBV4-3 and TRBJ2-7; 10 bases fit TRBD1. This CDR3 region has 15 residues. Germline-derived CDR1 and CDR2 are LGHNA and YSLEER. V trimming: 4 bases; J trimming: 2 bases; junction bases outside the gene matches: 5. The CDR3 protein is CASSLRTGGTYEQYF. The CDR3 coding sequence is TGCGCCAGCAGCCTCCGGACAGGGGGGACCTACGAGCAGTACTTC.

V is TRBV29-1 and J is TRBJ1-1; D unclear. The V gene lost 1 base and the J gene lost 0 bases, with 6 bases spanning the gap. CDR3 length: 13 amino acids. Germline loops: CDR1 SQVTM, CDR2 ANQGSEA. CDR3: CSVEAGMNTEAFF. The DNA of the CDR3 is TGCAGCGTTGAAGCGGGTATGAACACTGAAGCTTTCTTT.

The chain is built from TRBV7-9 and TRBJ1-3, with D tentatively TRBD1 (6 bases). V was trimmed by 5 bases and J by 0 bases, leaving 17 bases between them. This CDR3 has 17 amino acids. Germline loops: CDR1 SEHNR, CDR2 FQNEAQ (reference sequence). The CDR3 loop reads CASSLRAGGSSGNTIYF. The CDR3 DNA is TGTGCCAGCAGCCTCAGGGCGGGGGGCAGCTCTGGAAACACCATATATTTT.

The chain combines TRBV18 with TRBJ1-3; TRBD1 agrees at 7 bases. This CDR3 region has 16 residues. Germline V CDR1 and CDR2: KGHSH, LQKENI. Trimming removed 3 bases from V and 2 bases from J; junction bases left unmatched: 7. In DNA form, the CDR3 reads TGTGCCAGCTCACCCCATGACAGGGAAACTGGAAACACCATATATTTT. Residues: CASSPHDRETGNTIYF.